Following are 5 T cell receptor beta chains from one sample sequenced in a study of glioma-infiltrating T cells after dendritic cell vaccination. Sequenced by immunoSEQ multiplex PCR; TCRdb stores in-frame clones only, minus some. This sample has 85,000 to 95,000 clones, with 70% to 90% found just once. Material: blood, obtained before dendritic cell vaccination. These receptor sequences come from a human donor with glioblastoma.

The chain has TRBV6-5 and TRBJ1-3, with no clear D. Per the germline V gene, CDR1 is MNHEY and CDR2 is SVGAGI. The germline V and J ends were trimmed by 6 bases and 0 bases, with 6 bases remaining between them. The CDR3 totals 13 residues. CDR3 DNA sequence: TGTGCCAGCAGACCTAGCTCTGGAAACACCATATATTTT. This codes for CASRPSSGNTIYF.

In this sample, this clone turned up once. The chain employs TRBV19 and TRBJ2-3; 10 bases are shared with TRBD2. The CDR3 is 19 amino acids. V trimming: 2 bases; J trimming: 2 bases; junction bases outside the gene matches: 13. The germline gives CDR1 LNHDA, CDR2 SQIVND (reference sequence). The CDR3 DNA follows: TGTGCCAGTAGTATATCTCGGTTCCTAGCGGGAGAATACACAGATACGCAGTATTTT. As protein: CASSISRFLAGEYTDTQYF.

By proportion, this clone is medium-sized (0.01 to 0.1%). J is TRBJ2-5 and V is TRBV6-4, with 7 positions matching TRBD2. The CDR3 runs 16 residues. The V segment lost 2 bases and the J segment 3 bases; nucleotides outside the gene matches: 9. Germline values: CDR1 MRHNA, CDR2 SNTAGT. As DNA, the CDR3 is TGTGCCAGCAGTGACCCTGGGGGACTAAGGGAAGAGACCCAGTACTTC. Translation: CASSDPGGLREETQYF.

The chain links TRBV11-2 to TRBJ2-1; TRBD2 matches 12 bases. J lost 10 bases, V lost 4 bases, and 8 bases had no gene match. CDR3 length: 15 amino acids. The germline V gene encodes CDR1 SGHAT and CDR2 FQNNGV. The CDR3 sequence is CASSSPSGGDREQFF. In DNA, the CDR3 is TGTGCCAGCAGCTCACCTAGCGGGGGGGACAGGGAGCAGTTCTTC.

This chain joins TRBV7-9 and TRBJ1-4; TRBD1 aligns across 7 bases. CDR1 is SEHNR, CDR2 FQNEAQ, per germline (reference sequence). This CDR3 is 14 amino acids long. The ends lost 5 bases at V and 5 bases at J; junction bases unmatched: 5. The CDR3 loop reads CASSVGTANEKLFF. As DNA, the CDR3 is TGTGCCAGCAGCGTCGGGACAGCGAATGAAAAACTGTTTTTT.